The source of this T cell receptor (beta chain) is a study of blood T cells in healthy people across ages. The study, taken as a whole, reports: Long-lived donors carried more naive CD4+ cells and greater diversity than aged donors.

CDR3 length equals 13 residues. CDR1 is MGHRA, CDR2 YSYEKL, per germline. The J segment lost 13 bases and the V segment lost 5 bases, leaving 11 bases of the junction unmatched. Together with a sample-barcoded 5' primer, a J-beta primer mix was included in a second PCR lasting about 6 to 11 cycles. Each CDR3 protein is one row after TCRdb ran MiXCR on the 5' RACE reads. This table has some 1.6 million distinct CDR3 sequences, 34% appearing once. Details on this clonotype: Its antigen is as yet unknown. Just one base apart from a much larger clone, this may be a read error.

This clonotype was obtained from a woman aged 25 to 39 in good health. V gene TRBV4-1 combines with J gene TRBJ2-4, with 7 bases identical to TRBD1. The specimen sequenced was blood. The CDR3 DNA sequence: TGCGCCAGCAGCTACATAGGGACAGAAGAGCAGTACTTC. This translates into CASSYIGTEEQYF.